This paragraph reports one T cell receptor beta chain. The antigen remains unidentified. Via MiXCR, TCRdb re-called the RT-PCR reads, giving one row per CDR3 protein. The sample lists some 550,000 distinct CDR3 sequences; approximately 20% were seen once. This specimen belongs to a study of response to subunit inactivated influenza vaccine. Findings of the study overall: The study's authors posited that every seasonal influenza vaccination enlists few new T cells.

Germline-derived CDR1 and CDR2 are SEHNR and FQNEAQ (reference sequence). Trimming stripped 4 bases from V and 3 bases from J, with 13 bases between. The CDR3 consists of 14 residues. The sample also formed part of further work on T cells expressing NK-cell markers. As that report states: It was by 5'RACE template switching with UMIs that TCR beta cDNA was made. In sorted CD3+CD56+NKG2C+, CD3+CD56+NKG2C- and CD3+CD56-NKG2C+ T cells, TCR beta repertoires were obtained.

The gene calls are TRBV7-9 and TRBJ2-7, with D perhaps given as TRBD1 or TRBD2 (6 bases each). This clonotype was sampled from a man aged 45-65 years who received an inactivated influenza vaccine. The sample here was CD4+ T cells sorted from PBMCs, taken 11 to 12 days after vaccination. DNA of the CDR3: TGTGCCAGCAGCTGGGGGGCAGGGAACTACGAGCAGTACTTC. This codes for CASSWGAGNYEQYF.